This T cell receptor beta chain was identified in a study of beta chain features in type 1 diabetes. About the study: Patients and healthy donors were similar in age, gender and cell yields. Study observations and caveats: More deletions and fewer insertions at VDJ junctions were seen in type 1 diabetes patients. Among all four CD4+ subsets, Type 1 diabetes patients had TCRB CDR3s that were moderately but significantly shorter.

Sequenced material consisted of expressed TCRB transcripts (all of the isolated RNA was reverse transcribed). Profiling relied on immunoSEQ multiplex PCR, and the TCRdb table lists in-frame clones only, not all of them. The table has some 900,000 clones, 15% to 20% seen once. As to this clone: The antigen is unknown.

Trimming removed 1 base from V and 2 bases from J, with 8 bases in between. The CDR3 has 13 residues. The germline gives CDR1 SQVTM, CDR2 ANQGSEA. By way of CD45RO/CCR7/CD25/CD127/CD95/CD27, the CD4+ regulatory, stem cell-like memory, central memory and naive cells were sorted. The sequence came from a woman aged 18-29 years in good health. The V and J genes are TRBV29-1 and TRBJ2-5; D unresolved. The sample comprised naive CD4+ T cells from blood. The CDR3 bases are TGCAGCGTTGAAGCGGCAGGTCAAGAGACCCAGTACTTC. Its translation is CSVEAAGQETQYF. The variable domain in full, with the rest retrieved from reference TRBV29-1 and TRBJ2-5, is SAVISQKPSRDICQRGTSLTIQCQVDSQVTMMFWYRQQPGQSLTLIATANQGSEATYESGFVIDKFPISRPNLTFSTLTVSNMSPEDSSIYLCSVEAAGQETQYFGPGTRLLVL.